A single sample gave rise to the 26 T cell receptor beta chains below, sequenced in a study of cytomegalovirus exposure and HLA in healthy donors. PCR employed 60 Vbeta and 13 Jbeta primers. The repertoire was sequenced with immunoSEQ multiplex PCR; TCRdb's copy has only in-frame clones and lacks some. The sample contains more than 95,000 clones, 70% to 85% of which appear only once. Sequenced material: PBMCs. These TCRs come from a woman aged 45 to 65 in good health and CMV-seropositive.

V is TRBV5-8 and J is TRBJ2-5, with D possibly TRBD1 on 5 matching bases. This CDR3 is built from 13 residues. V lost 4 bases to trimming and J lost 5 bases, with 12 bases between them. CDR1 SGHTS and CDR2 YDEGEE come from the germline V gene. The CDR3 loop reads CASSVRGRETQYF. The CDR3 DNA reads TGTGCCAGCAGCGTTAGGGGTCGGGAGACCCAGTACTTC.

The rearrangement uses TRBV18 and TRBJ1-1; D perhaps matches TRBD1 (6 bases). The CDR3 loop spans 17 amino acids. From germline, CDR1 is KGHSH and CDR2 LQKENI. With 1 base removed from V and 4 bases from J, the gap between germline ends came to 19 bases. DNA for the CDR3: TGTGCCAGCTCACCACGACTTACGGGTTTAGGGGGCACTGAAGCTTTCTTT. This codes for CASSPRLTGLGGTEAFF.

The chain has TRBV6-5 and TRBJ1-1; tentatively, D is TRBD1 (6 bases). Germline CDR1 MNHEY, CDR2 SVGAGI. The CDR3 covers 15 residues. Trimming stripped 2 bases from V and 5 bases from J, with 15 bases between. The chain's CDR3 is CASSYRAGAETEAFF. The CDR3 DNA reads as TGTGCCAGCAGTTACAGAGCAGGGGCGGAAACTGAAGCTTTCTTT.

The chain uses TRBV4-2 and TRBJ2-1, with 7 nucleotides matching TRBD1. Unmatched junction bases numbered 12, after V lost 2 bases and J lost 5 bases. The CDR3 sequence is 17 residues long. The V gene's germline CDR1 is LGHNA and CDR2 YNFKEQ. The CDR3 sequence: CASSQPRQGTGDNEQFF. The CDR3 DNA sequence: TGTGCCAGCAGCCAACCTAGACAGGGAACCGGCGACAATGAGCAGTTCTTC.

This clone occurred a few times. The chain has TRBV4-1 and TRBJ1-5; D may be TRBD1 (5 bases). The germline V gene has CDR1 MGHRA and CDR2 YSYEKL. This CDR3 contains 20 residues. Trimming took 1 base from V and 4 from J, leaving 26 bases between them. The CDR3 DNA sequence: TGCGCCAGCAGCCAAGTGATGGTTCGCGGTGGCCAGGGAGGGAATCAGCCCCAGCATTTT. It specifies CASSQVMVRGGQGGNQPQHF.

The V and J genes are TRBV5-6 and TRBJ2-2, with D perhaps matching TRBD1 (5 bases). CDR1 is SGHDT, CDR2 YYEEEE, per germline. This CDR3 has 14 residues. Trimming removed 6 bases from V and 4 bases from J, with 13 bases in between. CDR3: CASTIRGSTGELFF. CDR3 DNA: TGTGCCAGCACAATAAGGGGTAGCACCGGGGAGCTGTTTTTT.

The chain uses TRBV4-3 and TRBJ2-3; D perhaps matches TRBD2 (6 bases). This CDR3 comprises 14 residues. The V gene lost 2 bases and the J gene lost 4 bases, with 10 bases spanning the gap. In germline, CDR1 is LGHNA, CDR2 YSLEER. The CDR3 sequence: CASSQRWGADTQYF. Here the CDR3 DNA reads TGCGCCAGCAGCCAACGTTGGGGGGCAGATACGCAGTATTTT.

The chain links TRBV11-3 to TRBJ2-1; TRBD2 agrees at 7 bases. This CDR3 comprises 13 residues. Germline V gene data show CDR1 as SGHNT and CDR2 as YENEEA. The V gene end was trimmed by 3 bases and the J gene end by 10 bases; junction bases not matched to a gene: 6. The CDR3 sequence: CASSFSGGNEQFF. CDR3 DNA: TGTGCCAGCAGCTTTTCCGGGGGGAACGAGCAGTTCTTC.

This clone appeared many times. The chain is built from TRBV7-2 and TRBJ2-3; D is undetermined. Looked up from germline, CDR1 is SGHTA and CDR2 is FQGNSA. The CDR3 has 14 amino acids. The V end was cut by 1 base, the J end by 2 bases, with 7 bases between. DNA of the CDR3: TGTGCCAGCAGCTTAGTGCCAGACACAGATACGCAGTATTTT. Translating gives CASSLVPDTDTQYF.

This clone was detected only once. Written as DNA, the CDR3 is TGTGCCAGCAGTGAATCACCTTCGGTAATTCTGTACTTC. It is translated as CASSESPSVILYF. The chain joins TRBV2 to TRBJ2-7; D is undetermined. The CDR3 has 13 amino acids. Germline V gene sequence: CDR1 SNHLY, CDR2 FYNNEI. V lost 2 bases and J lost 12, with 17 bases in between.

This rearrangement joins TRBV5-1 to TRBJ1-1; no clear D. This CDR3 has 14 residues. The ends were cut back, 5 bases at V and 5 bases at J, with 16 bases in the middle. Per the germline V gene, CDR1 is SGHRS and CDR2 is YFSETQ. Here the CDR3 reads CASRMAVSSTEAFF. CDR3 bases: TGCGCCAGCAGAATGGCAGTTAGCAGTACTGAAGCTTTCTTT.

The CDR3 coding sequence is TGTGCCAGCAGCTTCGGGATGAGAGGAAATGAAAAACTGTTTTTT. The encoded protein is CASSFGMRGNEKLFF. This chain connects TRBV11-2 to TRBJ1-4; D is uncertain. The CDR3 runs 15 residues. Trimming took 3 bases from V and 5 from J, leaving 13 bases between them. CDR1 and CDR2 from the germline V gene are SGHAT and FQNNGV.

The J gene is TRBJ1-2, the V gene TRBV2; TRBD1 matches 7 bases. Trimming removed 7 bases from V and 6 bases from J; junction bases left unmatched: 8. The germline V gene encodes CDR1 SNHLY and CDR2 FYNNEI. CDR3 size: 13 residues. CDR3 region: CASMETGDHGYTF. The DNA of the CDR3 is TGTGCCAGCATGGAAACAGGGGACCATGGCTACACCTTC. Together with reference TRBV2 and TRBJ1-2, the CDR3 gives the full variable domain: EPEVTQTPSHQVTQMGQEVILRCVPISNHLYFYWYRQILGQKVEFLVSFYNNEISEKSEIFDDQFSVERPDGSNFTLKIRSTKLEDSAMYFCASMETGDHGYTFGSGTRLTVV.

The chain joins TRBV28 to TRBJ2-7; weak D call: TRBD1 (5 bases). CDR3 length: 14 amino acids. Germline V gives CDR1 MDHEN, CDR2 SYDVKM. Trimming removed 8 bases from V and 2 bases from J, with 16 bases in between. The CDR3 DNA reads as TGTGCCAGCCTGGGGCAGGAAAGAACCTACGAGCAGTACTTC. Its translation is CASLGQERTYEQYF.

The V call is TRBV9, the J call TRBJ2-7; D may be TRBD2 (7 bases). The CDR3 extends over 15 amino acids. With 1 base removed from V and 4 bases from J, the gap between germline ends came to 15 bases. Germline V CDR1 and CDR2: SGDLS, YYNGEE. The CDR3 is CASSVFAGAIYEQYF. For the CDR3, the DNA is TGTGCCAGCAGCGTATTTGCGGGGGCCATATACGAGCAGTACTTC.

The chain joins TRBV5-1 to TRBJ1-1; TRBD1 might be the D (6 bases). Germline lookup yields CDR1 SGHRS and CDR2 YFSETQ. Trimming removed 4 bases from V and 8 bases from J, with 18 bases in between. The CDR3 contains 14 residues. The CDR3 DNA sequence: TGCGCCAGCAGCCCGGAACAGGGATTGGGAGAAGCTTTCTTT. Residues: CASSPEQGLGEAFF.

This chain joins TRBV28 and TRBJ2-2, with unresolved D. In germline, CDR1 is MDHEN, CDR2 SYDVKM. Between the trimmed V and J ends, which lost 5 bases and 5 bases, there was a span of 9 bases. The CDR3 loop spans 13 amino acids. CDR3 protein: CASSHGVTGELFF. The CDR3 nucleotides are TGTGCCAGCAGTCACGGAGTAACCGGGGAGCTGTTTTTT.

The gene calls are TRBV19 and TRBJ1-6, with D unresolved. V shed 3 bases and J shed 8 bases, with 14 bases lying between them. Germline CDR1 reads LNHDA; CDR2 reads SQIVND (reference sequence). The CDR3 is 15 residues long. The CDR3 loop reads CASSIIMVADSPLHF. For the CDR3, the DNA is TGTGCCAGTAGTATTATAATGGTAGCGGATTCACCCCTCCACTTT.

The CDR3 sequence: CATSGRVPNTGELFF. DNA of the CDR3: TGTGCCACCTCCGGGAGGGTCCCGAACACCGGGGAGCTGTTTTTT. V is TRBV13 and J is TRBJ2-2, with 8 bases that match TRBD2. Germline CDR1 reads PRHDT; CDR2 reads FYEKMQ (reference sequence). V was clipped by 10 bases and J by 0 bases; unmatched bases: 7. This CDR3 region has 15 residues.

This chain uses TRBV28 with TRBJ1-5; TRBD1 is a possible D gene (6 bases). V was clipped by 7 bases and J by 4 bases, with 14 bases between them. From germline, CDR1 is MDHEN and CDR2 SYDVKM. This CDR3 has 14 residues. Here the CDR3 reads CASTQGFANQPQHF. CDR3 DNA: TGTGCCAGCACCCAGGGGTTTGCGAATCAGCCCCAGCATTTT.

The chain carries TRBV30 and TRBJ1-1; 7 bases map to TRBD1. The CDR3 has 13 amino acids. J gave up 5 bases and V 0 bases, and 3 bases lay outside the gene matches. Germline V gives CDR1 GTSNPN, CDR2 SVGIG (reference sequence). The CDR3 region is CAWSVDRWTEAFF. In nucleotides, the CDR3 is TGTGCCTGGAGTGTGGACAGGTGGACTGAAGCTTTCTTT. The full variable domain, in which reference TRBV30 and TRBJ1-1 provide the parts outside the CDR3, is SQTIHQWPATLVQPVGSPLSLECTVEGTSNPNLYWYRQAAGRGLQLLFYSVGIGQISSEVPQNLSASRPQDRQFILSSKKLLLSDSGFYLCAWSVDRWTEAFFGQGTRLTVV.

The rearrangement links TRBV5-1 to TRBJ2-5; D ambiguous. The CDR3 has 14 residues. From germline, CDR1 is SGHRS and CDR2 YFSETQ. V was pared by 0 bases and J by 2 bases, with 8 bases between. The CDR3 reads CASSLGHLQETQYF. In DNA form, the CDR3 reads TGCGCCAGCAGCTTGGGACACCTACAAGAGACCCAGTACTTC.

The chain links TRBV30 to TRBJ2-2; no clear D gene. Germline CDR1 GTSNPN, CDR2 SVGIG (reference sequence). V was cut by 3 bases and J by 3 bases, with 11 bases left in between. This CDR3 has 14 residues. CDR3 DNA sequence: TGTGCCTGGAGCGCTAATTCATACACCGGGGAGCTGTTTTTT. This translates into CAWSANSYTGELFF.

The chain has TRBV5-4 and TRBJ2-7; the D gene is possibly TRBD2 (6 bases). V was cut by 1 base and J by 6 bases, with 11 bases left in between. The germline CDR1 and CDR2 sequences are SGHNT and YYREEE (reference sequence). This CDR3 region has 13 residues. The CDR3 sequence is CASSLPGLSEQYF. CDR3 nucleotide sequence: TGTGCCAGCAGCTTGCCGGGACTCTCCGAGCAGTACTTC.

The V and J genes are TRBV4-3 and TRBJ1-5, with D unclear. In germline, CDR1 is LGHNA, CDR2 YSLEER. This CDR3 comprises 13 residues. Trimming left V 1 base short and J 6 bases short, with 7 bases between. CDR3 region: CASSQVVSQPQHF. The CDR3 DNA is TGCGCCAGCAGCCAAGTAGTATCTCAGCCCCAGCATTTT.

CDR3 coding DNA: TGTGCCACGGGCGCCCCGGGGGATAGCGGGAGTCGGGAGACCCAGTACTTC. It is translated as CATGAPGDSGSRETQYF. V usage is TRBV28 and J usage is TRBJ2-5, with 9 bases matching TRBD2. J was trimmed by 5 bases and V by 10 bases; bases with no gene match: 20. The CDR3 has 17 residues. Germline V gene sequence: CDR1 MDHEN, CDR2 SYDVKM.